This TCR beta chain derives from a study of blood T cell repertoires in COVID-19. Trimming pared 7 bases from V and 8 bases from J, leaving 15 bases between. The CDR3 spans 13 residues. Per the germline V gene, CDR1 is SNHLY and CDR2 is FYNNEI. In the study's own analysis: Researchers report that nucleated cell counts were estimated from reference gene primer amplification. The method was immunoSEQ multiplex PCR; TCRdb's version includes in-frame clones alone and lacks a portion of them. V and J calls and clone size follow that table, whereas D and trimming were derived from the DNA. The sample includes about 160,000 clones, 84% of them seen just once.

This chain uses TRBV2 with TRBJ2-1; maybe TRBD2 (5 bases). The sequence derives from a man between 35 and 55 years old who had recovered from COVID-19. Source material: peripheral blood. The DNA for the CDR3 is TGTGCCAGCAAGTCACACGGGGTTGATGAGCAGTTCTTC. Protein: CASKSHGVDEQFF. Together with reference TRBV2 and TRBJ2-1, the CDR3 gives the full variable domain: EPEVTQTPSHQVTQMGQEVILRCVPISNHLYFYWYRQILGQKVEFLVSFYNNEISEKSEIFDDQFSVERPDGSNFTLKIRSTKLEDSAMYFCASKSHGVDEQFFGPGTRLTVL.